This T cell receptor (beta chain) was observed in a study of shared clonotypes between healthy human individuals (dated by TCRdb to the early 2020s). As for the study more broadly: A couple of women and a few men aged 18 to 49 years were included in the cohort. To estimate repertoire size and how much clonotype sharing occurs between individuals, the study deeply sequenced the blood TCR repertoires of roughly 5 healthy adults. Per donor, leukapheresis produced somewhere between about 0.94 and 10 billion PBMCs. Per donor, three plates each were used for CD4 naive and CD4 memory, two for CD8 naive, and one for CD8 memory. To increase sequencing depth and limit assay-specific biases, TCR repertoire library preparation and sequencing were carried out by different laboratories using diverse techniques. Broad study findings and their caveats: Across four donors, around 5.4% of naive CD4, roughly 3.5% of naive CD8, under 2.5% of memory CD4, and about 0.44% of memory CD8 clonotypes were shared. Higher generation probabilities were observed for clonotypes shared by all four sorted-subset donors than for non-shared clonotypes. Rarefaction of sorted-subset datasets indicated incomplete sequencing despite the large sequencing depth. Because the study included only a small number of donors, the genetic and exposure-history diversity represented was limited. Pairwise subsampling indicated that sequencing depth was expected to affect the degree of clonotype sharing among donors. Sampling was limited to blood, and TCR repertoires in tissue likely differ from TCR repertoires in blood. Naive subsets generally had larger estimated clonotype richness than memory subsets did.

Using the deep immunoSEQ assay, TCR CDR3 regions were amplified from genomic DNA by multiplex PCR. For each cell subset, the extracted genomic DNA was distributed evenly across all wells of several immunoSEQ 96-well plates, and each plate served as one replicate. For sorted subsets, each replicate PCR was loaded with roughly 190 ng genomic DNA, equivalent to approximately 33,000 T cell genomes. Purified libraries were quantified with a Qubit 3.0 fluorometer, sized on a Bioanalyzer 2100, and re-quantified with the KAPA Library Quantification kit. Each immunoSEQ 96-well plate was sequenced on its own single-read 150-cycle Illumina NextSeq 550 flow cell. The source study handled its data this way. Because the immunoSEQ output included only junctional sequences and no quality scores, the filtering could not be the same as the filtering used for full-length reads. To assign V/J genes and CDR3, sequences were annotated using PyIR, a Python wrapper for IgBLAST v1.9, with IMGT germline references. Any read was removed if the V/J assignment was weak (E-value above 1e-6), the CDR3 was missing, or the read contained stop codons, out-of-frame junctions, or ambiguous translated residues. V3J clonotypes were defined as sequences sharing an identical inferred V gene, J gene, and CDR3 amino acid sequence. Percentage overlap between repertoires was computed as shared unique clonotypes divided by the size of the smaller repertoire. Three approaches were used to assess repertoire richness: RTK rarefaction, the Chao1 estimator, and Recon v2.1 estimates of unobserved clonotypes. For all TCRbeta clonotypes obtained by the gDNA method from several donors, generation probabilities were computed with OLGA. This is the immuneACCESS table as TCRdb keeps it, with only in-frame sequences that have V and J called. A part of the clones is gone; compared with another copy, unresolved V genes explain less than half, and the rest is unexplained. Clonal size and the V and J genes are those of that table, whereas D and trimming came from the DNA. The sample includes just over 2,000,000 clones, with roughly 95% observed a single time. About 0.13% of the sample lies in the top ten.

The donors were healthy, HIV-negative adults with no recently reported acute infections or vaccinations. Every donor was a Caucasian adult residing in Nashville, Tennessee, USA. CD4+ T cells were enriched by magnetic negative selection, after which naive cells were positively selected on CD45RA and the negative fraction was taken as the memory subset. Blood was collected by leukapheresis, and PBMCs were isolated by Ficoll-Histopaque density gradient centrifugation and then cryopreserved in liquid nitrogen vapor phase. Analytical flow cytometry was used to check the purity and quantity of each magnetically sorted T cell population. Each sorted fraction had its genomic DNA isolated and then quantified by UV absorbance on a Nanodrop 2000c. Concerning this clone itself: Its antigen is currently not known. No much larger clone exists at a distance of one base, and base qualities are not known.

V loses 7 bases, J loses 6 bases, and the germline ends lie 13 bases apart. In the germline V gene, CDR1 corresponds to SGHVS and CDR2 to FNYEAQ. The CDR3 holds 13 amino acids from the cysteine to the phenylalanine. The DNA shown is the 39-base CDR3, in frame from base 1. The sequenced material came from naive CD4+ T cells sorted from blood. The cell subset or site label for this specimen denotes: CD45RA+ positively selected. The rearranged segments are TRBV7-6 and TRBJ2-1; possibly the D gene is TRBD2, per 6 matching bases. This receptor was obtained from a man aged 18-30 years in good health. Here the CDR3 is given as CASTLGLVNEQFF. At the DNA level, the sequence is TGTGCCAGCACCTTGGGACTGGTCAATGAGCAGTTCTTC. Full variable domain (CDR3 extended with the reference TRBV7-6 and TRBJ2-1 proteins): GAGVSQSPRYKVTKRGQDVALRCDPISGHVSLYWYRQALGQGPEFLTYFNYEAQQDKSGLPNDRFSAERPEGSISTLTIQRTEQRDSAMYRCASTLGLVNEQFFGPGTRLTVL.